This T cell receptor (beta chain) derives from a study of blood T cell repertoires in COVID-19. V gave up 5 bases and J gave up 3 bases; unmatched junction bases: 4. The V gene's germline CDR1 is LNHDA and CDR2 SQIVND (reference sequence). The CDR3 totals 14 residues. This clone was counted between two and nine times. Each recovered donor of Cohort 3 presented with two negative PCRs, clearance, or symptom resolution. Produced via immunoSEQ multiplex PCR; TCRdb's table is partial and in-frame only. The table lists over 250,000 clones, around nine tenths of them singletons. Sequencing used PBMCs or T cells enriched from blood (not recorded which). This receptor was obtained from a woman younger than 30 who had recovered from COVID-19. The chain links TRBV19 to TRBJ1-2, with 9 nucleotides matching TRBD1. In DNA form, the CDR3 reads TGTGCCAGTAGTGTAGGGGACAGGGACTATGGCTACACCTTC. It encodes CASSVGDRDYGYTF.